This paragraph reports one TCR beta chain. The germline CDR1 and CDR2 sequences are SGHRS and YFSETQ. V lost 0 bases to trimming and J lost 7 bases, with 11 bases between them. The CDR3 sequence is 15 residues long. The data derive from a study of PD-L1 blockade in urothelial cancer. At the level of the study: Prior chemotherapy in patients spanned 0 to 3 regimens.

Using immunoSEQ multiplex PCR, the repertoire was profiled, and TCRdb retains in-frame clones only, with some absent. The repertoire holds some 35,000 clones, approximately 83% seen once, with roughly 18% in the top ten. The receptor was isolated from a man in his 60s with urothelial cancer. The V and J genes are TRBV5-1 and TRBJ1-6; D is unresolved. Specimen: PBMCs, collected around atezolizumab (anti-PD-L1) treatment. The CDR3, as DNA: TGCGCCAGCAGCTTGGCCTCCGGAGGGAATTCACCCCTCCACTTT. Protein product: CASSLASGGNSPLHF.